This TCR beta chain was observed in a study of blood T cells in healthy people across ages (dated by TCRdb to the mid-2010s). For the wider study: Template switching captured roughly one uniquely barcoded TCR beta cDNA molecule per two T cells in model experiments. Donors were grouped into four age groups: young (average 16 years), middle-aged (39), aged (62) and long-lived (just over 80). To avoid experimental bias, donors of different ages were spread randomly across the sequencing lanes. To track age-related changes in TCR beta repertoire diversity, the study relied on deep sequencing normalized with unique cDNA molecular identifiers. The study analyzed two additional independent replicas of 1 million unique cDNA reads from the same blood draw for two donors, one aged 18 to 29 and one aged 80 or older.

The library was produced with 5' RACE. Reads for this sample came from an Illumina HiSeq 2500. A second PCR of about 6 to 12 cycles was run with a J-beta primer mix and a sample-barcoded 5' primer. A template-switch 5' adaptor carrying 12 random nucleotides introduced a unique molecular identifier onto each TCR beta cDNA molecule. Each sample yielded at least 2.5 million CDR3-containing paired-end reads. All of the RNA was converted into first-strand cDNA using the Mint cDNA synthesis kit, with a TRBC-specific oligonucleotide serving as the primer. All cDNA was treated with uracil-DNA glycosylase and then went through a first 18-cycle PCR with the universal primers M1SS and BC2_uni_R. Processing in the source paper ran as follows. For normalization, 1 million high-quality reads, each with a distinct molecular identifier, were randomly selected from each sample. Instead of being binned into consensus sequences, reads with shared molecular identifiers were discarded. MiTCR, set to a Q25 quality threshold and the strictest error-elimination algorithm, was used for CDR3 identification, clonotype clustering and error correction. A nonparametric unseen species model with Euler transformation was used to estimate a lower bound on total TCR beta diversity. TCRdb trimmed public reads at Q25 via fastp, called clones via MiXCR and kept in-frame beta chains. Every distinct CDR3 protein forms one entry, paired with its most common genes and DNA. The V and J calls and clone size are TCRdb's, not the authors'. The sample has roughly 2 million distinct CDR3 sequences on record, about 50% of them singletons. 2% to 2.5% of the sample is held by the ten biggest clonotypes.

V trim: 3 bases; J trim: 8 bases; unmatched bases: 11. The CDR3, cysteine through phenylalanine, is 15 amino acids long. Only CDR3 DNA remains: 45 bases, in frame from the first base. The germline V gene (reference sequence) provides CDR1 DFQATT and CDR2 SNEGSKA. What the work shows at the level of the full study, not this receptor alone: Because profiling used bulk unsorted PBMCs, naive and antigen-experienced compartments could not be compared conclusively. Estimates of total diversity based on one million sequenced T cells were considered lower bounds and underestimates. There was a strong correlation between observed TCR beta diversity and the percentage of naive T cells measured by flow cytometry. Observed TCR beta diversity per million T cells fell roughly linearly with age, and a significant reduction was already apparent by age around 39. The long-lived group showed more naive CD4+ T cells, fewer expanded clones and increased TCR diversity than the aged group, suggesting age selection. Because the CMV infection status of the donors was unknown, age-related changes in expanded clonotypes may potentially have been confounded.

This clonotype has a single count. No cognate antigen has been identified for it. No qualities accompany the bases; no much larger clone lies one base away. The roughly 39 donors, aged about 6 to 100 years, were systemically healthy Caucasian individuals from Russia. Each donor gave ten milliliters of peripheral blood, drawn into EDTA-treated Vacutainer tubes. PBMCs were isolated by Ficoll-Paque density-gradient centrifugation, with at least 6 million obtained per sample. Total RNA was extracted from PBMCs with Trizol reagent, with at least 6 micrograms obtained per sample. Naive CD45RAhigh/CD27high T cell percentages were measured by flow cytometry on a PBMC aliquot from every donor.

This TCR derives from a woman aged 40 to 50 in good health. Recombination linked TRBV20-1 to TRBJ1-2; TRBD1 matches 11 bases in the middle. The sample was blood. The nucleotide sequence is given as TGCAGTGCTAGTTTTCCGGGACAGGGGGAATCAGGCTACACCTTC. This encodes CSASFPGQGESGYTF.